The present T cell receptor beta chain was sequenced within a study of post-analysis software for immune sequencing data. Study context: In terms of disease course, relapsing-remitting, secondary progressive and progressive-relapsing multiple sclerosis were included. The study, taken as a whole, reports: Significantly decreased normalized Chao1 diversity was recorded for multiple sclerosis patients relative to controls. Included in a set of roughly 5 TRBV segments more frequent in patients than controls were TRBV5-6, TRBV5-1 and TRBV20-1. F-measure co-clustering was strong for batch-matched samples.

This clonotype was seen a handful of times. As yet, its antigen is unknown. Tagging with unique molecular identifiers was a feature of the TCR beta cDNA libraries. T cells numbering roughly 0.95 to 11 million gave rise to 400,000 to 550,000 cDNA molecules. One entry per CDR3 protein, called by TCRdb with MiXCR from the PCR reads. This sample has hundreds of thousands of distinct CDR3 sequences, with roughly 30% found just once. The CDR3 contains 15 residues. V trimming: 4 bases; J trimming: 1 base; junction bases outside the gene matches: 6. Germline V gene lookup returns CDR1 KGHSH and CDR2 LQKENI. Sequenced material: blood. This TCR derives from a girl under 18 with multiple sclerosis. The chain combines TRBV18 with TRBJ2-5; 7 bases fit TRBD1. CDR3 region: CASSLDRDSQETQYF. The CDR3 coding sequence is TGTGCCAGCTCACTTGACCGGGACAGCCAAGAGACCCAGTACTTC. Full variable domain (outside the CDR3, taken from reference TRBV18 and TRBJ2-5): NAGVMQNPRHLVRRRGQEARLRCSPMKGHSHVYWYRQLPEEGLKFMVYLQKENIIDESGMPKERFSAEFPKEGPSILRIQQVVRGDSAAYFCASSLDRDSQETQYFGPGTRLLVL.